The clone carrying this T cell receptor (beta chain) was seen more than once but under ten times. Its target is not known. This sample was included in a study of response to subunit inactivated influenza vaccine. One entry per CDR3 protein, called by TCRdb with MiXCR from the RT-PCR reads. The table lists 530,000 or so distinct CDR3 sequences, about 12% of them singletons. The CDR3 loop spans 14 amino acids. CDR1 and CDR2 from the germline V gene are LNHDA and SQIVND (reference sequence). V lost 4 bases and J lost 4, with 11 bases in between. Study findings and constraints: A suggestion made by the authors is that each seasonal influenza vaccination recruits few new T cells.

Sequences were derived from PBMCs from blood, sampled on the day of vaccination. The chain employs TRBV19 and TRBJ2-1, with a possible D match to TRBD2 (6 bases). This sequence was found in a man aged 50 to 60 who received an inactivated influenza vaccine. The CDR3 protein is CASSRGLAYNEQFF. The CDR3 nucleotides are TGTGCCAGTAGTAGGGGACTGGCTTACAATGAGCAGTTCTTC.